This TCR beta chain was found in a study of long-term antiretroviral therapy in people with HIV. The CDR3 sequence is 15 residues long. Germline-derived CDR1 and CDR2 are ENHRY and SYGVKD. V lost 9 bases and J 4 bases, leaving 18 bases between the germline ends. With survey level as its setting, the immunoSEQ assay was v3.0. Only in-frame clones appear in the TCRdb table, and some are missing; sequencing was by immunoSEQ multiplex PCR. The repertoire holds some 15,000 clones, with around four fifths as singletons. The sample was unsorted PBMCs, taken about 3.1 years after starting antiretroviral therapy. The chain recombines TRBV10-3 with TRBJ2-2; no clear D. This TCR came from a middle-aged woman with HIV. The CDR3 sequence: CAIKPTVGATGELFF. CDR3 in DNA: TGTGCCATAAAACCCACCGTCGGCGCCACCGGGGAGCTGTTTTTT.